This T cell receptor beta chain was identified in a study of blood T cell repertoires in COVID-19. Across the study: Sites in the United States, Italy and Spain provided acute and convalescent COVID-19 samples.

This clone was detected only a few times. V dropped 4 bases and J dropped 2 bases, with 12 bases sitting between them. Germline V CDR1 and CDR2: MNHEY, SMNVEV (reference sequence). This CDR3 comprises 14 residues. In the source study's methods: Amplification of reference gene primers was used by the study to estimate nucleated cell counts. Assay: immunoSEQ multiplex PCR; the TCRdb copy retains only in-frame clones and omits some. D and trimming come from the DNA, and the V and J calls and clone size come from that table. The sample contains some 250,000 clones, around 88% of which appear only once. The specimen sequenced was peripheral blood. The sequence was obtained from a woman aged 25 to 39 who had recovered from COVID-19. The rearrangement joins TRBV27 to TRBJ2-7; D possibly corresponds to TRBD1 (6 bases). CDR3 residues: CASSSWDKTYEQYF. The CDR3 DNA follows: TGTGCCAGCAGTTCCTGGGACAAGACCTACGAGCAGTACTTC.